Listed below are T cell receptor beta chains from one sample, sequenced in a study of blood T cell repertoires in COVID-19. Method: immunoSEQ multiplex PCR; TCRdb's copy keeps in-frame clones and lacks some. The sample carries around 300,000 clones, approximately 85% recorded once. Material for sequencing was peripheral blood. The receptors derive from a woman aged 70-85 years with acute or convalescent COVID-19. CDR3s include the opening cysteine and the closing phenylalanine or tryptophan. D genes are given only for firm matches. The size entry is marked missing in some rows and otherwise reads once, few, many or a size class.

abundance: -; j_gene: TRBJ1-2; d_gene: TRBD1; v_gene: TRBV19; CDR3aa: CASSMGMDRTYGYTF; CDR3nt: TGTGCCAGTAGTATGGGGATGGACAGGACCTATGGCTACACCTTC
abundance: few; j_gene: TRBJ1-4; d_gene: TRBD1; v_gene: TRBV2; CDR3aa: CASSLGQGGGKLFF; CDR3nt: TGTGCCAGCAGCTTGGGACAGGGAGGTGGAAAACTGTTTTTT
abundance: -; j_gene: TRBJ1-5; d_gene: -; v_gene: TRBV6-4; CDR3aa: CASSATEREPQHF; CDR3nt: TGTGCCAGCAGTGCCACAGAGAGGGAGCCCCAGCATTTT
abundance: -; j_gene: TRBJ2-7; d_gene: TRBD1; v_gene: TRBV5-4; CDR3aa: CASSLSGTGAYEQYF; CDR3nt: TGTGCCAGCAGTTTATCCGGGACAGGGGCCTACGAGCAGTACTTC
abundance: -; j_gene: TRBJ2-2; d_gene: -; v_gene: TRBV6-5; CDR3aa: CASSYGTGTGELFF; CDR3nt: TGTGCCAGCAGTTACGGTACAGGGACCGGGGAGCTGTTTTTT
abundance: -; j_gene: TRBJ1-2; d_gene: TRBD1; v_gene: TRBV6-5; CDR3aa: CASRPTGGGGYTF; CDR3nt: TGTGCCAGCAGGCCGACAGGGGGCGGTGGCTACACCTTC
abundance: -; j_gene: TRBJ1-2; d_gene: TRBD1; v_gene: TRBV9; CDR3aa: CASSAQGEGYGYTF; CDR3nt: TGTGCCAGCAGCGCACAGGGGGAAGGGTATGGCTACACCTTC
abundance: -; j_gene: TRBJ1-1; d_gene: -; v_gene: TRBV6-5; CDR3aa: CASSPRRGWTEAFF; CDR3nt: TGTGCCAGCAGTCCCCGGAGGGGTTGGACTGAAGCTTTCTTT
abundance: -; j_gene: TRBJ2-2; d_gene: TRBD1; v_gene: TRBV6-6; CDR3aa: CASSPRGTIGELFF; CDR3nt: TGTGCCAGCAGTCCCAGGGGGACCATCGGGGAGCTGTTTTTT
abundance: -; j_gene: TRBJ1-4; d_gene: -; v_gene: TRBV7-9; CDR3aa: CASSRGRDGKKLFF; CDR3nt: TGTGCCAGCAGCAGGGGGAGGGATGGAAAAAAACTGTTTTTT
abundance: -; j_gene: TRBJ1-6; d_gene: TRBD1; v_gene: TRBV10-3; CDR3aa: CAISETGGDTYNSPLHF; CDR3nt: TGTGCCATCAGTGAGACAGGGGGCGATACCTATAATTCACCCCTCCACTTT
abundance: few; j_gene: TRBJ1-2; d_gene: -; v_gene: TRBV5-6; CDR3aa: CASSSTGDGYTF; CDR3nt: TGTGCCAGCAGCTCCACGGGGGATGGCTACACCTTC
abundance: few; j_gene: TRBJ2-7; d_gene: -; v_gene: TRBV3-1/TRBV3-2; CDR3aa: CASSQVKGEQYF; CDR3nt: TGTGCCAGCAGCCAAGTGAAGGGGGAGCAGTACTTC
abundance: -; j_gene: TRBJ1-5; d_gene: -; v_gene: TRBV19; CDR3aa: CASSIDRVQPQHF; CDR3nt: TGTGCCAGTAGTATAGATCGGGTCCAGCCCCAGCATTTT
abundance: -; j_gene: TRBJ2-3; d_gene: -; v_gene: TRBV11-3; CDR3aa: CASSPSRGPWDTQYF; CDR3nt: TGTGCCAGCAGCCCTAGCCGGGGTCCGTGGGATACGCAGTATTTT
abundance: -; j_gene: TRBJ2-7; d_gene: -; v_gene: TRBV4-1; CDR3aa: CASSQDRVEQYF; CDR3nt: TGCGCCAGCAGCCAAGATCGGGTCGAGCAGTACTTC
abundance: few; j_gene: TRBJ2-7; d_gene: -; v_gene: TRBV30; CDR3aa: CAWSARLGYEQYF; CDR3nt: TGTGCCTGGAGTGCTCGACTGGGTTACGAGCAGTACTTC
abundance: -; j_gene: TRBJ2-7; d_gene: -; v_gene: TRBV25-1; CDR3aa: CASSPFGIEYEQYF; CDR3nt: TGTGCCAGCTCTCCTTTCGGGATCGAATACGAGCAGTACTTC
abundance: -; j_gene: TRBJ1-3; d_gene: -; v_gene: TRBV7-8; CDR3aa: CASSLRGSGNTIYF; CDR3nt: TGTGCCAGCAGCTTAAGGGGTTCTGGAAACACCATATATTTT
abundance: -; j_gene: TRBJ2-3; d_gene: TRBD2; v_gene: TRBV11-3; CDR3aa: CASSLGVAGADTQYF; CDR3nt: TGTGCCAGCAGCTTAGGAGTAGCGGGGGCAGATACGCAGTATTTT
abundance: -; j_gene: TRBJ2-7; d_gene: -; v_gene: TRBV6-1; CDR3aa: CASSERRSGQSYEQYF; CDR3nt: TGTGCCAGCAGTGAACGTAGGTCTGGACAGTCCTACGAGCAGTACTTC
abundance: -; j_gene: TRBJ2-1; d_gene: TRBD2; v_gene: TRBV7-3; CDR3aa: CASSSLTSGYNEQFF; CDR3nt: TGTGCCAGCAGCTCCTTAACTAGCGGATACAATGAGCAGTTCTTC